These T cell receptor beta chains were read from a single sample in a study of shared clonotypes between healthy human individuals. Sequencing was performed with immunoSEQ multiplex PCR; in TCRdb, only in-frame clones are kept and a portion is missing. The sample contains approximately 2,200,000 clones, more than 85% of which appear only once. Specimen: naive CD8+ T cells from PBMCs. The receptor source for this set is a man between 18 and 29 years old in good health. Some clones in this sample may be carry-over from other donors' samples. The CDR3 runs from the conserved cysteine through the conserved F or W. D genes are given only for firm matches. Clone size is shown for a subset of rows, as once, few, many or a class of expanded clone.

cdr3_nt,cdr3_aa,v_call,d_call,clone_size,j_call
TGTGCCAGCAGGCCCTCAGGGGACCACTACGAGCAGTACTTC,CASRPSGDHYEQYF,TRBV27,NA,once,TRBJ2-7
TGCAGCGTTGAAAGGCCTGGGAGGGCCGTCTACAATGAGCAGTTCTTC,CSVERPGRAVYNEQFF,TRBV29-1,TRBD2,NA,TRBJ2-1
TGTGCCAGCAGTTACCGGGGACAGACTGAGCAGTTCTTC,CASSYRGQTEQFF,TRBV6-5,TRBD1,NA,TRBJ2-1
TGCGCCAGCAGCTTGCGCCGACAGGGGTTCGGAGGGGAGCTGTTTTTT,CASSLRRQGFGGELFF,TRBV5-1,TRBD1,NA,TRBJ2-2
TGTGCCAGCAGCGCCGGACGAGACGGGGGCCTCGGGTATGGCTACACCTTC,CASSAGRDGGLGYGYTF,TRBV2,NA,NA,TRBJ1-2
TGTGCCAGCAGTTATGGGGCAGGGGGCCCCTACGAGCAGTACTTC,CASSYGAGGPYEQYF,TRBV6-5,TRBD1,NA,TRBJ2-7
TGTGCCAGCACCAACGGACCCGGGGGGGAGCTGTTTTTT,CASTNGPGGELFF,TRBV6-5,NA,NA,TRBJ2-2
TGCGCCAGCAGTGAGTTCGGCGGGCTAGCGGGAGATGGTGAGCAGTTCTTC,CASSEFGGLAGDGEQFF,TRBV10-1,TRBD2,NA,TRBJ2-1
TGTGCCAGCAGCGGGACAGGGCCGGGGGTGTTTTTT,CASSGTGPGVFF,TRBV9,TRBD1,NA,TRBJ1-4
TGTGCCAGACCCTGGGGGGAGATCGGCATTCAGTACTTC,CARPWGEIGIQYF,TRBV19,NA,NA,TRBJ2-4
TGTGCCTGGAGTGGGGTTCAGGGTACGGGGAACACCGGGGAGCTGTTTTTT,CAWSGVQGTGNTGELFF,TRBV30,NA,NA,TRBJ2-2
TGTGCCAGCAGCTTAGGTTCGTTCCCGGGGGCTAATTCGTATTTT,CASSLGSFPGANSYF,TRBV13,NA,once,TRBJ2-3
TGTGCCAGCAGCCCCTGGGGGGGAGAGGAGCAGTTCTTC,CASSPWGGEEQFF,TRBV7-9,TRBD2,once,TRBJ2-1
TGTGCCAGCAGCAAATCATACCCCACTACCATAGACGTCCCGAGCTCCTACGAGCAGTACTTC,CASSKSYPTTIDVPSSYEQYF,TRBV21-1,NA,NA,TRBJ2-7
TGCAGCGGGAATGGGCAGTTCTTC,CSGNGQFF,TRBV29-1,NA,once,TRBJ2-1